Each of the 23 T cell receptor beta chains below was sequenced from the same sample in a study of blood T cell repertoires in COVID-19. Using immunoSEQ multiplex PCR, the repertoire was profiled, and TCRdb retains in-frame clones only, with some absent. The data show roughly 320,000 clones, with around 84% seen just once and roughly 1.3% held by the top ten. Sequencing used peripheral blood. Receptor source: a man between 65 and 79 years old with acute or convalescent COVID-19.

This clone has a handful of counts. The J gene is TRBJ2-7, the V gene TRBV3-1 (or the pseudogene TRBV3-2); 7 positions agree with TRBD2. With V trimmed by 1 base and J by 4 bases, 1 base remained unmatched. The CDR3 contains 13 residues. Germline lookup yields CDR1 LGHDT and CDR2 YNNKEL (reference sequence). The CDR3 is CASSQAGGYEQYF. The CDR3 DNA sequence: TGTGCCAGCAGCCAAGCGGGGGGATACGAGCAGTACTTC.

The rearrangement links TRBV9 to TRBJ2-1; 7 bases fit TRBD2. The CDR3 covers 15 residues. Germline V gene sequence: CDR1 SGDLS, CDR2 YYNGEE. Trimming took 3 bases from V and 4 from J; bases not matched to a gene: 7. The CDR3 spells CASSAPGTTYNEQFF. The CDR3 region has the DNA TGTGCCAGCAGCGCCCCCGGGACTACATACAATGAGCAGTTCTTC.

The V and J genes are TRBV30 and TRBJ1-2; 8 nucleotides align to TRBD1. Germline V gene data show CDR1 as GTSNPN and CDR2 as SVGIG (reference sequence). This CDR3 is built from 13 residues. The ends lost 5 bases at V and 7 bases at J; junction bases unmatched: 9. The CDR3 protein is CAWGPKDRVGYTF. In nucleotides, the CDR3 is TGTGCCTGGGGCCCAAAGGACAGGGTTGGCTACACCTTC.

This chain joins TRBV19 and TRBJ2-1; 13 nucleotides line up with TRBD2. J lost 8 bases, V lost 6 bases, and 10 bases had no gene match. Germline values: CDR1 LNHDA, CDR2 SQIVND (reference sequence). This CDR3 has 16 residues. Written as DNA, the CDR3 is TGTGCCAGTAGGCCACCGGGACTAGCGGGATCGTATGAGCAGTTCTTC. Amino acids: CASRPPGLAGSYEQFF.

The chain joins TRBV25-1 to TRBJ1-1; 7 bases line up with TRBD1. Trimming removed 6 bases from V and 0 bases from J; junction bases left unmatched: 7. The CDR3 extends over 15 amino acids. CDR1 is MGHDK, CDR2 SYGVNS, per germline. The DNA for the CDR3 is TGTGCCAGCAGCAGACAGGGCGTCATGAACACTGAAGCTTTCTTT. Translated: CASSRQGVMNTEAFF.

This sequence joins TRBV10-3 and TRBJ2-2; D unresolved. Germline V CDR1 and CDR2: ENHRY, SYGVKD. The CDR3 runs 14 residues. V was clipped by 0 bases and J by 8 bases, with 10 bases between them. The CDR3: CAISESLPQGELFF. In DNA, the CDR3 is TGTGCCATCAGTGAGTCTCTCCCCCAGGGGGAGCTGTTTTTT.

This chain uses TRBV21-1 with TRBJ2-1; the table's D call of TRBD1 was not tested on the DNA. TRBV21-1 is an annotated pseudogene. This CDR3 is 16 amino acids long. The CDR3 loop reads CASSKALRGTKNEQFF. In DNA form, the CDR3 reads TGTGCCAGCAGCAAAGCGCTTAGGGGGACAAAGAATGAGCAGTTCTTC.

The rearrangement links TRBV6-6 to TRBJ1-5; TRBD1 is a possible D gene (6 bases). Germline CDR1 is MNHNY and CDR2 is SVGAGI (reference sequence). V lost 5 bases, J lost 0 bases, and 8 bases lay in between. The CDR3 has 14 amino acids. In nucleotides, the CDR3 is TGTGCCAGCAGTCACAGGGTTAGCAATCAGCCCCAGCATTTT. Translated: CASSHRVSNQPQHF.

As DNA, the CDR3 is TGTGCCAGCAGCCCGAGCGGGTCAGACGACTATGGCTACACCTTC. Translation gives CASSPSGSDDYGYTF. The genes are TRBV9 and TRBJ1-2; D unclear. The germline CDR1 and CDR2 sequences are SGDLS and YYNGEE. V lost 4 bases to trimming and J lost 3 bases, with 16 bases between them. This CDR3 is built from 15 residues.

This clone has a handful of counts. The J gene is TRBJ2-1, the V gene TRBV11-2, with D maybe TRBD2 (5 bases). Germline V gene data show CDR1 as SGHAT and CDR2 as FQNNGV. Trimming cost V 2 bases and J 5 bases, with 13 bases left between them. The CDR3 has 15 residues. This CDR3 reads CASSLPWGANNEQFF. The CDR3 region has the DNA TGTGCCAGCAGCTTACCATGGGGAGCTAACAATGAGCAGTTCTTC.

V usage is TRBV2 and J usage is TRBJ2-7; 13 nucleotides align to TRBD2. V shed 6 bases and J 3 bases; nucleotides not matched to a gene: 2. CDR1 and CDR2 (germline): SNHLY, FYNNEI. The CDR3 runs to 14 residues. The CDR3 here is CASSRTSGSYEQYF. The CDR3 DNA follows: TGTGCCAGCAGCCGGACTAGCGGGAGCTACGAGCAGTACTTC.

The V gene is TRBV5-5, the J gene TRBJ1-1; 7 bases match TRBD1. Trimming took 4 bases from V and 0 from J; bases not matched to a gene: 0. CDR1 and CDR2 from the germline V gene are SGHKS and YYEKEE (reference sequence). This CDR3 comprises 13 residues. Here the CDR3 DNA reads TGTGCCAGCAGCGGGACAGTGAACACTGAAGCTTTCTTT. Its protein is CASSGTVNTEAFF.

The rearrangement joins TRBV15 to TRBJ1-2; TRBD1 might be the D (6 bases). Germline assignment: CDR1 LNHNV and CDR2 YYDKDF (reference sequence). V was clipped by 0 bases and J by 4 bases, with 18 bases between them. The CDR3 length is 17 residues. The DNA for the CDR3 is TGTGCCACCAGCAGAGAGCCTCAACAGGGTAGCGCCTATGGCTACACCTTC. The encoded protein is CATSREPQQGSAYGYTF.

This clone was seen only once. This sequence joins TRBV7-2 and TRBJ2-1; 9 positions agree with TRBD2. V lost 5 bases and J lost 2; bases outside the gene matches: 7. Germline assignment: CDR1 SGHTA and CDR2 FQGNSA. CDR3 size: 16 residues. The CDR3 DNA is TGTGCCAGCAGCCCTCTAGCGGGGACCGCCTACAATGAGCAGTTCTTC. It codes for CASSPLAGTAYNEQFF.

The rearrangement uses TRBV10-2 and TRBJ1-5, with D uncertain. Germline assignment: CDR1 WSHSY and CDR2 SAAADI. V shed 4 bases and J shed 4 bases, with 8 bases lying between them. CDR3 length: 13 residues. Here the CDR3 reads CASSAVRNQPQHF. For the CDR3, the DNA is TGCGCCAGCAGTGCGGTTCGTAATCAGCCCCAGCATTTT.

The chain recombines TRBV16 with TRBJ2-1; a possible D gene is TRBD1 (5 bases). In germline, CDR1 is KGHSY, CDR2 FQNENV. The CDR3 has 14 amino acids. The germline V and J ends were trimmed by 4 bases and 8 bases, with 15 bases remaining between them. DNA for the CDR3: TGTGCCAGCAGCCGAACCAGGGTATTCGATGAGCAGTTCTTC. Translation: CASSRTRVFDEQFF.

The V and J genes are TRBV5-4 and TRBJ2-7; D perhaps matches TRBD1 (5 bases). The CDR3 has 12 amino acids. CDR1 is SGHNT, CDR2 YYREEE, per germline (reference sequence). V lost 5 bases, J lost 6 bases, and 12 bases lay in between. The CDR3 DNA reads TGTGCCAGCAGTCTCAGGGTCGGCGAGCAGTACTTC. Protein product: CASSLRVGEQYF.

The genes are TRBV9 and TRBJ2-5, with D possibly being TRBD1 (6 bases). Germline CDR1 reads SGDLS; CDR2 reads YYNGEE. Between the trimmed V and J ends, which lost 3 bases and 4 bases, there was a span of 16 bases. The CDR3 has 15 residues. CDR3 in amino acids: CASSASQGLGETQYF. CDR3 in DNA: TGTGCCAGCAGCGCCTCGCAGGGGTTGGGAGAGACCCAGTACTTC.

The V and J genes are TRBV6-4 and TRBJ2-2; no definite D call. Germline V gives CDR1 MRHNA, CDR2 SNTAGT. The CDR3 totals 13 residues. The germline V and J ends were trimmed by 4 bases and 2 bases, with 5 bases remaining between them. The CDR3 is CASSALNTGELFF. The CDR3 DNA reads as TGTGCCAGCAGTGCACTTAACACCGGGGAGCTGTTTTTT.

V usage is TRBV5-4 and J usage is TRBJ1-1; the D gene is possibly TRBD1 (5 bases). Trimming pared 4 bases from V and 0 bases from J, leaving 10 bases between. Germline V gives CDR1 SGHNT, CDR2 YYREEE (reference sequence). The CDR3 length is 14 residues. The DNA for the CDR3 is TGTGCCAGCAGCCCGACAGAAATGAACACTGAAGCTTTCTTT. Protein product: CASSPTEMNTEAFF.

The chain recombines TRBV4-1 with TRBJ1-2; 8 nucleotides align to TRBD1. The CDR3 has 15 residues. From germline, CDR1 is MGHRA and CDR2 YSYEKL. Trimming at V came to 0 bases and at J to 8 bases, leaving 8 bases not matched to a gene. CDR3 nucleotide sequence: TGCGCCAGCAGCCAAGAAGGACAGGGCTTGAGGGGCTACACCTTC. Protein product: CASSQEGQGLRGYTF.

This chain uses TRBV16 with TRBJ1-6, with D maybe TRBD1 (6 bases). Germline values: CDR1 KGHSY, CDR2 FQNENV. The germline V and J ends were trimmed by 2 bases and 10 bases, with 15 bases remaining between them. The CDR3 length is 15 residues. This CDR3 is CASSQDGGAGSPLHF. Here the CDR3 DNA reads TGTGCCAGCAGCCAAGATGGGGGGGCCGGCTCACCCCTCCACTTT. Using reference TRBV16 and TRBJ1-6 for the parts outside the CDR3, the full variable domain is GEEVAQTPKHLVRGEGQKAKLYCAPIKGHSYVFWYQQVLKNEFKFLISFQNENVFDETGMPKERFSAKCLPNSPCSLEIQATKLEDSAVYFCASSQDGGAGSPLHFGNGTRLTVT.

This chain links TRBV6-5 with TRBJ1-6; D unclear. There are 14 residues in the CDR3. The germline V and J ends were trimmed by 2 bases and 7 bases, with 9 bases remaining between them. Germline CDR1 is MNHEY and CDR2 is SVGAGI. The CDR3 here is CASSYTRGNSPLHF. CDR3 nucleotides: TGTGCCAGCAGTTACACCAGAGGAAATTCACCCCTCCACTTT.